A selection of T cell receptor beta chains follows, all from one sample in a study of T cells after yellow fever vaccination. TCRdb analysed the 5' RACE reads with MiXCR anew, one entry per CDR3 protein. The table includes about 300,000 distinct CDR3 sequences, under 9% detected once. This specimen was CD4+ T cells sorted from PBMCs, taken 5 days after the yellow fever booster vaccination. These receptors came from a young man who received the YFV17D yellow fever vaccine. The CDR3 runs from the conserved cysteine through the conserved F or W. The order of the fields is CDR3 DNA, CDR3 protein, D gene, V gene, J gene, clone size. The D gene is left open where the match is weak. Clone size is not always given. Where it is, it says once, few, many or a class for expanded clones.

CDR3nt: TGTGCCAGCAGTCCCCTTGGGACAAGCTATGGCTACACCTTC; CDR3aa: CASSPLGTSYGYTF; d_gene: NA; v_gene: TRBV2; j_gene: TRBJ1-2; abundance: many
CDR3nt: TGTGCCAGCAGCTCTTCGACAGGCGATAATCAGCCCCAGCATTTT; CDR3aa: CASSSSTGDNQPQHF; d_gene: NA; v_gene: TRBV7-2; j_gene: TRBJ1-5; abundance: many
CDR3nt: TGTGCCAGCAGCCCCGGGGGGTCCTTCGCAGATACGCAGTATTTT; CDR3aa: CASSPGGSFADTQYF; d_gene: TRBD2; v_gene: TRBV7-3; j_gene: TRBJ2-3; abundance: few
CDR3nt: TGTGCCAGCAGCCAGATGGTGTCTACGGTGGGAGATACGCAGTATTTT; CDR3aa: CASSQMVSTVGDTQYF; d_gene: NA; v_gene: TRBV7-2; j_gene: TRBJ2-3; abundance: few
CDR3nt: TGTGCCACCAGTGATTTGCTCTCCGCTATGGACAATCAGCCCCAGCATTTT; CDR3aa: CATSDLLSAMDNQPQHF; d_gene: NA; v_gene: TRBV24-1; j_gene: TRBJ1-5; abundance: many
CDR3nt: TGTGCCACTAAGAGAGGGGTTACTGAAAAACTGTTTTTT; CDR3aa: CATKRGVTEKLFF; d_gene: NA; v_gene: TRBV10-3; j_gene: TRBJ1-4; abundance: few
CDR3nt: TGCAGTGCTAGTGGGTTCGGGACCCGCCCCACAGATACGCAGTATTTT; CDR3aa: CSASGFGTRPTDTQYF; d_gene: NA; v_gene: TRBV20-1; j_gene: TRBJ2-3; abundance: many
CDR3nt: TGTGCCAGCAGTGAAACTTTAGCGGGGGGGCTGGAGACCCAGTACTTC; CDR3aa: CASSETLAGGLETQYF; d_gene: TRBD2; v_gene: TRBV25-1; j_gene: TRBJ2-5; abundance: many
CDR3nt: TGTGCCAGCAGTTTAGAGGGGACCGGACAGTTGTTCTCCCTGGACACTGAAGCTTTCTTT; CDR3aa: CASSLEGTGQLFSLDTEAFF; d_gene: NA; v_gene: TRBV12-3/TRBV12-4; j_gene: TRBJ1-1; abundance: many
CDR3nt: TGTGCCAGCAGCAAATGGCGCAGGGGTGAGCAGGGGAGCTCGCAGTTCTTC; CDR3aa: CASSKWRRGEQGSSQFF; d_gene: NA; v_gene: TRBV21-1; j_gene: TRBJ2-1; abundance: few
CDR3nt: TGTGCCAGCAGCTCCGTGCGGGGGGCCTTACACACAGATACGCAGTATTTT; CDR3aa: CASSSVRGALHTDTQYF; d_gene: TRBD2; v_gene: TRBV11-2; j_gene: TRBJ2-3; abundance: few
CDR3nt: TGTGCCAGTAGTCGGAAAGGGGCCCAAGAGACCCAGTACTTC; CDR3aa: CASSRKGAQETQYF; d_gene: NA; v_gene: TRBV19; j_gene: TRBJ2-5; abundance: few
CDR3nt: TGTGCCAGCAGCCCACCTACCCGAGCACAGGGGGCTAATGAGCAGTTCTTC; CDR3aa: CASSPPTRAQGANEQFF; d_gene: TRBD1; v_gene: TRBV7-2; j_gene: TRBJ2-1; abundance: few
CDR3nt: TGCGCCAGCAGCCGTCCTCGCGGGACAGGAGGCACTGAAGCTTTCTTT; CDR3aa: CASSRPRGTGGTEAFF; d_gene: TRBD1; v_gene: TRBV4-1; j_gene: TRBJ1-1; abundance: NA
CDR3nt: TGTGCCTGGAGGCTAGGGCCCGTAAGCGCCATATATTTT; CDR3aa: CAWRLGPVSAIYF; d_gene: NA; v_gene: TRBV30; j_gene: TRBJ1-3; abundance: NA
CDR3nt: TGTGCTAGTGGTCCCGACCCTGGGAACACTGAAGCTTTCTTT; CDR3aa: CASGPDPGNTEAFF; d_gene: NA; v_gene: TRBV12-5; j_gene: TRBJ1-1; abundance: few
CDR3nt: TGTGCCAGCAGCCCCAGAGGACAGGGACTCTACGAGCAGTACTTC; CDR3aa: CASSPRGQGLYEQYF; d_gene: TRBD1; v_gene: TRBV6-2/TRBV6-3; j_gene: TRBJ2-7; abundance: NA
CDR3nt: TGCGCCAGCACCCAGGGGGAGGGGGGGCTGACAGATACGCAGTATTTT; CDR3aa: CASTQGEGGLTDTQYF; d_gene: NA; v_gene: TRBV4-3; j_gene: TRBJ2-3; abundance: few
CDR3nt: TGTGCCAGCAGTATAGGATGGCAAGAGACCCAGTACTTC; CDR3aa: CASSIGWQETQYF; d_gene: NA; v_gene: TRBV7-2; j_gene: TRBJ2-5; abundance: many
CDR3nt: TGTGCCAGCAGCTTATTGGAGGGTAGGGAAAAACTGTTTTTT; CDR3aa: CASSLLEGREKLFF; d_gene: NA; v_gene: TRBV7-9; j_gene: TRBJ1-4; abundance: NA
CDR3nt: TGCGCCAGTACTGACATGGCAGCTGGGGCCAACGTCCTGACTTTC; CDR3aa: CASTDMAAGANVLTF; d_gene: NA; v_gene: TRBV4-1; j_gene: TRBJ2-6; abundance: few
CDR3nt: TGTGCCAGCAGCTTGACCGGACAGGGGAACACTGAAGCTTTCTTT; CDR3aa: CASSLTGQGNTEAFF; d_gene: TRBD1; v_gene: TRBV5-5; j_gene: TRBJ1-1; abundance: many
CDR3nt: TGTGCCAGCAGCCAAGATTGGTCGGGGGCAGTTGGCTACACCTTC; CDR3aa: CASSQDWSGAVGYTF; d_gene: NA; v_gene: TRBV4-2; j_gene: TRBJ1-2; abundance: many
CDR3nt: TGTGCCAGCAGCCTAGGACAGGGTATCTATGGCTACACCTTC; CDR3aa: CASSLGQGIYGYTF; d_gene: TRBD1; v_gene: TRBV12-3/TRBV12-4; j_gene: TRBJ1-2; abundance: NA
CDR3nt: TGCGCCAGCAGCCAACGGGGACTAGCGGGGGAGGAGACCCAGTACTTC; CDR3aa: CASSQRGLAGEETQYF; d_gene: TRBD2; v_gene: TRBV4-3; j_gene: TRBJ2-5; abundance: few
CDR3nt: TGCAGTGCTGCCTCTAGGGGGGGCTACGAGCAGTACTTC; CDR3aa: CSAASRGGYEQYF; d_gene: NA; v_gene: TRBV20-1; j_gene: TRBJ2-7; abundance: NA
CDR3nt: TGTGCCAGCAGTTACGGGGGGTCCAATGAAAAACTGTTTTTT; CDR3aa: CASSYGGSNEKLFF; d_gene: NA; v_gene: TRBV6-5; j_gene: TRBJ1-4; abundance: few
CDR3nt: TGTGCCAGCAGCTTAGCCCAGGCCTCTAGGGAGCAGTTCTTC; CDR3aa: CASSLAQASREQFF; d_gene: NA; v_gene: TRBV7-2; j_gene: TRBJ2-1; abundance: few
CDR3nt: TGTGCCAGCAGCTTAATGGGGGGGACGACTGATCAGCCCCAGCATTTT; CDR3aa: CASSLMGGTTDQPQHF; d_gene: NA; v_gene: TRBV7-2; j_gene: TRBJ1-5; abundance: few